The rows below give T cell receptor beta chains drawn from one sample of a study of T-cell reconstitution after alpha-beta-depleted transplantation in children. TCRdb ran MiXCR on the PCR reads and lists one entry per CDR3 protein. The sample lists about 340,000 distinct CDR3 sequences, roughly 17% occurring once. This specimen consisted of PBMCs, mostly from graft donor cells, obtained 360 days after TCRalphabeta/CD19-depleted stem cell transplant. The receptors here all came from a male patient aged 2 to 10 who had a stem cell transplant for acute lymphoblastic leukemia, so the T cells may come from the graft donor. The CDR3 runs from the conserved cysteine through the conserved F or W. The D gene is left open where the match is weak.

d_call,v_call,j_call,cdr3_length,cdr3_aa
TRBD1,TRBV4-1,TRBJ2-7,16,CASSQNGQGDSYEQYF
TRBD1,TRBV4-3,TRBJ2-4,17,CASSQDVGGGGKNIQYF
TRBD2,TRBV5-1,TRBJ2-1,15,CASSLGGSSKNEQFF
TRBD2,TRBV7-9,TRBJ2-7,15,CASSRPTSGSDEQYF
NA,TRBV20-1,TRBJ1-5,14,CSARDQRVYQPQHF
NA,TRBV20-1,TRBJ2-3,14,CSARDDTSPDTQYF
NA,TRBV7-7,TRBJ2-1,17,CASSLELGGFMGNEQFF
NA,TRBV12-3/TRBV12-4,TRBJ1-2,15,CASSFGAALNYGYTF
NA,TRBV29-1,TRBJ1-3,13,CSVADQTGNTIYF
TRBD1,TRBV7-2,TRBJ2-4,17,CASSTAPGQLAKNIQYF
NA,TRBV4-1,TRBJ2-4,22,CASSQVTGPPQISYWRGNIQYF